These 4 T cell receptor beta chains were all obtained from the same sample, sequenced in a study of T cells in localized non-small cell lung cancer. The repertoire was sequenced with immunoSEQ multiplex PCR; TCRdb's copy has only in-frame clones and lacks some. The sample has 25,000 to 35,000 clones, around nine tenths seen once; the top ten hold around 2.9%. The input for sequencing was peripheral blood, taken before any cancer treatment. Receptor source: a female donor older than 55 with stage I lung adenocarcinoma.

V is TRBV2 and J is TRBJ1-1; D may be TRBD1 (6 bases). With 7 bases removed from V and 0 bases from J, the gap between germline ends came to 18 bases. The CDR3 is made up of 16 amino acids. Germline V lookup: CDR1 SNHLY, CDR2 FYNNEI. The CDR3 nucleotides are TGTGCCAGCATCTATTTTGGGGGCAGGCTGAACACTGAAGCTTTCTTT. Translation: CASIYFGGRLNTEAFF.

V gene TRBV29-1 combines with J gene TRBJ2-7; possibly TRBD2 for D (6 bases). The CDR3 spans 12 residues. The ends were cut back, 1 base at V and 7 bases at J, with 11 bases in the middle. The germline V gene encodes CDR1 SQVTM and CDR2 ANQGSEA. This chain's CDR3 is CSVEASGVEQYF. The DNA for the CDR3 is TGCAGCGTTGAAGCTTCGGGGGTTGAGCAGTACTTC.

As for this clone: The identical CDR3 is also encoded by other nucleotide sequences in the sample. V and J are TRBV19 and TRBJ2-5; D not certain. CDR3 length equals 12 residues. CDR1 is LNHDA, CDR2 SQIVND, per germline (reference sequence). The V gene lost 3 bases and the J gene lost 1 base, with 3 bases spanning the gap. This CDR3 is CASSIGQETQYF. As DNA, the CDR3 is TGTGCCAGTAGTATTGGCCAAGAGACCCAGTACTTC.

The genes are TRBV6-6 and TRBJ2-7; D perhaps matches TRBD1 (6 bases). V lost 8 bases and J lost 3, with 14 bases in between. The CDR3 contains 13 residues. CDR1 and CDR2 (germline): MNHNY, SVGAGI (reference sequence). CDR3 protein: CASHAQGFYEQYF. The CDR3 region has the DNA TGTGCCAGCCACGCACAGGGTTTCTACGAGCAGTACTTC.